This T cell receptor (beta chain) was profiled in a study of shared clonotypes between healthy human individuals. The CDR3 loop spans 14 amino acids. V was trimmed by 5 bases and J by 2 bases, leaving 12 bases between them. The germline V gene encodes CDR1 SGHVS and CDR2 FNYEAQ. The protocol was immunoSEQ multiplex PCR, while the TCRdb copy is restricted to in-frame clones and leaves out a portion. This sample has approximately 470,000 clones, with around 73% found just once. Sequencing used PBMCs. The J gene is TRBJ1-1, the V gene TRBV7-6; tentatively, D is TRBD1 (5 bases). The receptor was isolated from a woman aged 40 to 55 in good health. Some clones in this sample may be carry-over from other donors' samples. This chain's CDR3 is CASSQTTANTEAFF. The CDR3 DNA follows: TGTGCCAGCAGCCAAACGACAGCTAACACTGAAGCTTTCTTT.